The 23 T cell receptor beta chains below all came from one sample that was sequenced in a study of Ad26.COV2.S vaccination and SARS-CoV-2 variants. Indicated treatment: roughly 18 received Ad26.COV2.S at low or high dose, single or two shots; about 5 received placebo; per-sample allocation not given. Specimens were obtained on day 63 following the first vaccine or placebo injection. Libraries were prepared by immunoSEQ multiplex PCR; TCRdb keeps only in-frame clonotypes and omits some of them. Among about 350,000 clones listed, 65% to 90% were seen once. This sample comprised peripheral blood, obtained in a trial of Ad26.COV2.S vaccine versus placebo. Source of these receptors: a person between 18 and 65 years old who received the Ad26.COV2.S COVID-19 vaccine or a placebo.

On this clone itself: This CDR3 is also generated by other DNA sequences in the sample. The genes are TRBV11-2 and TRBJ2-7; D is unclear. The CDR3 is 12 amino acids. The germline V gene encodes CDR1 SGHAT and CDR2 FQNNGV. The ends were cut back, 3 bases at V and 5 bases at J, with 8 bases in the middle. The DNA for the CDR3 is TGTGCCAGCAGCTTGCGTGGGGACGAGCAGTACTTC. Its translation: CASSLRGDEQYF. The full variable domain, rest sourced from reference TRBV11-2 and TRBJ2-7, is EAGVAQSPRYKIIEKRQSVAFWCNPISGHATLYWYQQILGQGPKLLIQFQNNGVVDDSQLPKDRFSAERLKGVDSTLKIQPAKLEDSAVYLCASSLRGDEQYFGPGTRLTVT.

V is TRBV7-8 and J is TRBJ2-1; 14 bases are a match to TRBD2. The trim removed 1 base at V and 7 bases at J, leaving 9 bases unmatched. In germline, CDR1 is SGHVS, CDR2 FQNEAQ. This CDR3 comprises 18 residues. For the CDR3, the DNA is TGTGCCAGCAGCTTAGAGGGACCGGGACTAGCGGGAGTAAATGAGCAGTTCTTC. Protein product: CASSLEGPGLAGVNEQFF.

The chain uses TRBV27 and TRBJ2-7, with D uncertain. V was shortened by 5 bases and J by 2 bases, with 13 bases between the two germline ends. CDR1 and CDR2 (germline): MNHEY, SMNVEV (reference sequence). The CDR3 contains 14 residues. The chain's CDR3 is CASSPRTAPYEQYF. The CDR3 DNA sequence: TGTGCCAGCAGTCCCCGGACGGCACCCTACGAGCAGTACTTC.

CDR3 DNA: TGTGCCAGCAGTCGACTCAGACCCGGGGGGTATCAGCCCCAGCATTTT. It translates to CASSRLRPGGYQPQHF. The chain has TRBV28 and TRBJ1-5; tentative D call: TRBD1 (5 bases). With 5 bases removed from V and 5 bases from J, the gap between germline ends came to 19 bases. This CDR3 comprises 16 residues. Per germline, CDR1 MDHEN and CDR2 SYDVKM.

CDR3 region: CASSEGPTGSNYEQYF. The CDR3 DNA reads TGCGCCAGCAGCGAAGGTCCGACAGGGTCCAACTACGAGCAGTACTTC. The chain links TRBV5-1 to TRBJ2-7, with 7 bases lining up with TRBD1. Germline lookup yields CDR1 SGHRS and CDR2 YFSETQ. CDR3 length equals 16 residues. The V and J ends lost 4 bases and 3 bases, in that order; junction bases with no gene match: 13. The entire variable domain, with the rest obtained from reference TRBV5-1 and TRBJ2-7, is as follows: KAGVTQTPRYLIKTRGQQVTLSCSPISGHRSVSWYQQTPGQGLQFLFEYFSETQRNKGNFPGRFSGRQFSNSRSEMNVSTLELGDSALYLCASSEGPTGSNYEQYFGPGTRLTVT.

The gene calls are TRBV7-3 and TRBJ1-1; D not resolved. The CDR3 is 15 amino acids. V lost 0 bases, J lost 4 bases, and 12 bases lay in between. The V gene's germline CDR1 is SGHTA and CDR2 FQGTGA. The DNA of the CDR3 is TGTGCCAGCAGCTTAACTGGGGTATTTGGCACTGAAGCTTTCTTT. Protein sequence: CASSLTGVFGTEAFF. The whole variable domain, remainder taken from reference TRBV7-3 and TRBJ1-1, is GAGVSQTPSNKVTEKGKYVELRCDPISGHTALYWYRQSLGQGPEFLIYFQGTGAADDSGLPNDRFFAVRPEGSVSTLKIQRTERGDSAVYLCASSLTGVFGTEAFFGQGTRLTVV.

The chain employs TRBV28 and TRBJ1-2; D is uncertain. The germline gives CDR1 MDHEN, CDR2 SYDVKM. This CDR3 is built from 13 residues. V was clipped by 4 bases and J by 2 bases, with 8 bases between them. As DNA, the CDR3 is TGTGCCAGCAGTTCCCGTCGGAACTATGGCTACACCTTC. This sequence encodes CASSSRRNYGYTF.

The V and J genes are TRBV7-8 and TRBJ2-1, with unresolved D. Trimming took off 1 base at V and 10 bases at J, with 8 bases between the two ends. The CDR3 is 12 residues long. The V gene's germline CDR1 is SGHVS and CDR2 FQNEAQ. The CDR3 bases are TGTGCCAGCAGCTTAGTGGCCGGGGAGCAGTTCTTC. Its protein product is CASSLVAGEQFF.

The V gene is TRBV27, the J gene TRBJ2-1; weak D call: TRBD2 (6 bases). Germline lookup yields CDR1 MNHEY and CDR2 SMNVEV (reference sequence). Trimming removed 4 bases at V and 5 bases at J, with 15 bases between. This CDR3 has 15 residues. The CDR3 loop is CASSWGGARHNEQFF. In nucleotides, the CDR3 is TGTGCCAGCAGTTGGGGAGGAGCTAGACACAATGAGCAGTTCTTC.

The rearrangement uses TRBV28 and TRBJ2-5; D is possibly TRBD1 (5 bases). CDR1 MDHEN and CDR2 SYDVKM come from the germline V gene. The V end was cut by 3 bases, the J end by 5 bases, with 19 bases between. The CDR3 is made up of 16 amino acids. CDR3 coding DNA: TGTGCCAGCAGTTTCCGTATCGCGGCAGGGTGGGAGACCCAGTACTTC. Translated, it gives CASSFRIAAGWETQYF.

CDR3 sequence (DNA): TGTGCCAGCAGCTTGGGTGCGAACACCGGGGAGCTGTTTTTT. Amino acid sequence: CASSLGANTGELFF. V usage is TRBV7-9 and J usage is TRBJ2-2; no definite D call. Per the germline V gene, CDR1 is SEHNR and CDR2 is FQNEAQ (reference sequence). Trimming stripped 3 bases from V and 0 bases from J, with 5 bases between. The CDR3 runs 14 residues.

This clone was seen more than once but under ten times. The V gene is TRBV28, the J gene TRBJ2-7; TRBD2 agrees at 8 bases. V was pared by 1 base and J by 2 bases, with 4 bases of the junction left unmatched. Germline lookup yields CDR1 MDHEN and CDR2 SYDVKM. This CDR3 region has 15 residues. The chain's CDR3 is CASSLLLAETYEQYF. DNA of the CDR3: TGTGCCAGCAGTTTATTACTAGCGGAAACCTACGAGCAGTACTTC. The full variable domain, rest sourced from reference TRBV28 and TRBJ2-7, is DVKVTQSSRYLVKRTGEKVFLECVQDMDHENMFWYRQDPGLGLRLIYFSYDVKMKEKGDIPEGYSVSREKKERFSLILESASTNQTSMYLCASSLLLAETYEQYFGPGTRLTVT.

The chain recombines TRBV6-5 with TRBJ2-7; 9 positions agree with TRBD1. CDR3 size: 16 residues. Germline V lookup: CDR1 MNHEY, CDR2 SVGAGI. The V gene end was trimmed by 4 bases and the J gene end by 4 bases; junction bases not matched to a gene: 11. CDR3 residues: CASSSSSGQGFYEQYF. CDR3 bases: TGTGCCAGCAGTTCATCCTCGGGACAGGGATTTTACGAGCAGTACTTC.

The rearrangement links TRBV27 to TRBJ2-2; D ambiguous. The CDR3 extends over 13 amino acids. V was clipped by 3 bases and J by 7 bases, with 9 bases between them. Germline V gene data show CDR1 as MNHEY and CDR2 as SMNVEV (reference sequence). CDR3 residues: CASSLTLLGELFF. CDR3 coding DNA: TGTGCCAGCAGTTTGACCCTGCTCGGGGAGCTGTTTTTT.

The V call is TRBV27, the J call TRBJ2-7, with D perhaps matching TRBD1 (5 bases). CDR1 is MNHEY, CDR2 SMNVEV, per germline (reference sequence). There are 14 residues in the CDR3. The germline V and J ends were trimmed by 2 bases and 3 bases, with 11 bases remaining between them. The chain's CDR3 is CASSLGGADYEQYF. The CDR3 bases are TGTGCCAGCAGTTTAGGTGGGGCGGACTACGAGCAGTACTTC.

This sequence joins TRBV27 and TRBJ2-7; maybe TRBD1 (6 bases). V was cut by 4 bases and J by 6 bases, with 16 bases left in between. The CDR3 extends over 14 amino acids. CDR1 is MNHEY and CDR2 is SMNVEV in the germline V gene (reference sequence). The CDR3 region is CASSSSNRVGEQYF. For the CDR3, the DNA is TGTGCCAGCAGTTCCTCCAACAGGGTTGGCGAGCAGTACTTC.

This rearrangement joins TRBV27 to TRBJ2-7; TRBD2 agrees at 10 bases. V was clipped by 3 bases and J by 1 base; unmatched bases: 6. The CDR3 consists of 16 residues. Looked up from germline, CDR1 is MNHEY and CDR2 is SMNVEV (reference sequence). CDR3: CASSFSGLAYSYEQYF. The CDR3, as DNA: TGTGCCAGCAGTTTTTCGGGACTAGCGTATTCCTACGAGCAGTACTTC.

This rearrangement joins TRBV18 to TRBJ1-1; D remains ambiguous. Between the trimmed V and J ends, which lost 5 bases and 1 base, there was a span of 8 bases. This CDR3 region has 13 residues. The V gene's germline CDR1 is KGHSH and CDR2 LQKENI. CDR3 residues: CASSSGRNTEAFF. The CDR3 nucleotides read TGTGCCAGCTCATCCGGACGGAACACTGAAGCTTTCTTT.

The chain combines TRBV28 with TRBJ1-4, with 7 bases fitting TRBD1. Germline-derived CDR1 and CDR2 are MDHEN and SYDVKM. J lost 6 bases, V lost 3 bases, and 13 bases had no gene match. This CDR3 has 17 residues. The CDR3 DNA is TGTGCCAGCAGTTTCGCAGGGGCAGGGGGAAGGCATGAAAAACTGTTTTTT. Protein sequence: CASSFAGAGGRHEKLFF.

The J gene is TRBJ2-3, the V gene TRBV30; 14 bases match TRBD2. The germline V gene has CDR1 GTSNPN and CDR2 SVGIG (reference sequence). The CDR3 covers 14 residues. Trimming cost V 8 bases and J 6 bases; bases outside gene matches: 7. The CDR3 sequence is CAGTSGSYWDTQYF. The CDR3 bases are TGTGCCGGGACTAGCGGGAGTTATTGGGATACGCAGTATTTT.

The chain recombines TRBV19 with TRBJ2-1; D is unclear. Between the trimmed V and J ends, which lost 4 bases and 1 base, there was a span of 11 bases. CDR3 size: 15 residues. Germline CDR1 is LNHDA and CDR2 is SQIVND (reference sequence). The CDR3 region is CASSRSWGSYNEQFF. The CDR3 DNA is TGTGCCAGTAGTAGGTCTTGGGGATCCTACAATGAGCAGTTCTTC.

This rearrangement joins TRBV30 to TRBJ1-2; TRBD1 matches at 9 bases. The junction had 4 bases not matched to a gene; V was cut back by 3 bases and J by 5 bases. The length of the CDR3 is 13 residues. Germline CDR1 GTSNPN, CDR2 SVGIG (reference sequence). The CDR3 is CAWRGQGYYGYTF. CDR3 bases: TGTGCCTGGAGAGGACAGGGGTATTATGGCTACACCTTC.

V gene TRBV18 combines with J gene TRBJ1-1, with D possibly matching TRBD1 (5 bases). Germline V lookup: CDR1 KGHSH, CDR2 LQKENI. V lost 6 bases to trimming and J lost 1 base, with 15 bases between them. The CDR3 is 15 residues long. CDR3: CASSPKGNTNTEAFF. For the CDR3, the DNA is TGTGCCAGCTCCCCAAAGGGGAATACGAACACTGAAGCTTTCTTT.